The 15 T cell receptor beta chains given below trace back to one sample, sequenced in a study of OX40 agonist ivuxolimab in advanced cancers. Receptor amplification or capture employed the immunoSEQ multiplex PCR assay. The immuneACCESS repertoire file appears here via TCRdb, limited to in-frame rearrangements. These files lack a portion of the clones; in checked studies, under half of the deficit traces to unresolved V genes, and the cause of the others is not known. In all, the sample holds fewer than 15,000 clones, and about 86% of those were seen once. Roughly 50% of the sample is in the top ten clones. The starting material was CD4+ or CD8+ T cells sorted from blood, obtained in a trial of the OX40 agonist ivuxolimab. The receptors originated from an adult with an advanced solid tumor such as melanoma, head and neck, liver or kidney cancer.

The gene calls are TRBV28 and TRBJ2-5, with 10 bases matching TRBD2. The CDR3 sequence is 15 residues long. Trimming at V came to 5 bases and at J to 6 bases, leaving 9 bases not matched to a gene. The germline V gene has CDR1 MDHEN and CDR2 SYDVKM. DNA for the CDR3: TGTGCCAGCAGTCTTCTAGCGGGAGTAGGAAAGACCCAGTACTTC. Translated: CASSLLAGVGKTQYF.

This clone was seen a few times. This chain connects TRBV27 to TRBJ2-2; D unresolved. This CDR3 is 17 amino acids long. Germline values: CDR1 MNHEY, CDR2 SMNVEV (reference sequence). V gave up 2 bases and J gave up 1 base, with 14 bases separating them. The CDR3 here is CASSLNWVGENTGELFF. DNA of the CDR3: TGTGCCAGCAGTTTAAACTGGGTCGGAGAGAACACCGGGGAGCTGTTTTTT.

This chain connects TRBV19 to TRBJ2-7; D uncertain. The germline V gene has CDR1 LNHDA and CDR2 SQIVND (reference sequence). V lost 2 bases and J lost 6, with 11 bases in between. The CDR3 has 13 amino acids. The chain's CDR3 is CASSIKISGEQYF. The CDR3, as DNA: TGTGCCAGTAGTATAAAGATCTCCGGCGAGCAGTACTTC.

CDR3 region: CASRRGSEQYF. CDR3 in DNA: TGTGCCAGTAGGAGGGGATCCGAGCAGTACTTC. J is TRBJ2-7 and V is TRBV19; possibly TRBD1 or TRBD2 for D (5 bases each). This CDR3 is built from 11 residues. V dropped 6 bases and J dropped 6 bases, with 9 bases sitting between them. The germline V gene has CDR1 LNHDA and CDR2 SQIVND (reference sequence).

V usage is TRBV21-1 and J usage is TRBJ2-2; the table's D gene call, TRBD1, was not cross checked with the DNA. TRBV21-1 is shown as a pseudogene. The CDR3 is made up of 15 amino acids. CDR3 sequence: CASSKISQGAGELFF. The CDR3 region has the DNA TGTGCCAGCAGCAAAATAAGCCAGGGTGCCGGGGAGCTGTTTTTT.

The CDR3 protein is CASSEAIAGVDTGELFF. For the CDR3, the DNA is TGTGCCAGCAGTGAAGCGATAGCGGGAGTTGACACCGGGGAGCTGTTTTTT. V usage is TRBV6-1 and J usage is TRBJ2-2; 9 bases match TRBD2. This CDR3 is 17 amino acids long. J gave up 3 bases and V 0 bases, and 5 bases lay outside the gene matches. Germline CDR1 is MNHNS and CDR2 is SASEGT.

J is TRBJ1-2 and V is TRBV29-1; maybe TRBD1 (5 bases). Germline-derived CDR1 and CDR2 are SQVTM and ANQGSEA. The CDR3 runs 13 residues. Trimming cost V 6 bases and J 8 bases, with 19 bases left between them. The CDR3 bases are TGCAGCGTCACCGGGACGCCTGGTCAAGGCTACACCTTC. This sequence encodes CSVTGTPGQGYTF.

The V gene is TRBV11-3, the J gene TRBJ2-7; TRBD2 matches 10 bases. CDR1 and CDR2 from the germline V gene are SGHNT and YENEEA. V shed 5 bases and J 0 bases; nucleotides not matched to a gene: 7. The CDR3 length is 16 residues. CDR3 loop: CASSHGLAESSYEQYF. Here the CDR3 DNA reads TGTGCCAGCAGCCACGGACTAGCGGAGAGCTCCTACGAGCAGTACTTC.

V is TRBV19 and J is TRBJ2-7, with D possibly called TRBD1 or TRBD2 (5 bases each). The CDR3 is made up of 16 amino acids. Trimming took off 6 bases at V and 7 bases at J, with 25 bases between the two ends. CDR1 and CDR2 from the germline V gene are LNHDA and SQIVND (reference sequence). CDR3 sequence: CASRSCPGTARREQYF. The CDR3 DNA reads TGTGCCAGTAGATCATGCCCGGGGACCGCACGGAGGGAGCAGTACTTC.

The V gene is TRBV9, the J gene TRBJ1-1, with TRBD1 identical over 10 bases. V lost 4 bases and J lost 3; bases outside the gene matches: 3. Germline-derived CDR1 and CDR2 are SGDLS and YYNGEE. This CDR3 has 14 residues. Written as DNA, the CDR3 is TGTGCCAGCAGCCCCGGGACAGGGGACACTGAAGCTTTCTTT. Protein sequence: CASSPGTGDTEAFF.

The genes are TRBV19 and TRBJ2-7; no definite D call. The CDR3 runs 13 residues. V gave up 5 bases and J gave up 0 bases, with 8 bases separating them. Germline lookup yields CDR1 LNHDA and CDR2 SQIVND (reference sequence). The CDR3 is CASSYGFSYEQYF. The CDR3 nucleotides read TGTGCCAGTAGTTATGGGTTCTCCTACGAGCAGTACTTC.

This chain links TRBV7-2 with TRBJ2-7; no reliable D call. Germline V CDR1 and CDR2: SGHTA, FQGNSA. The CDR3 consists of 15 residues. Trimming shortened V by 5 bases and J by 3 bases, and 17 bases separated the two germline ends. In DNA form, the CDR3 reads TGTGCCAGCAGCCCTGGGCTGGTAGGTGGCTACGAGCAGTACTTC. This translates into CASSPGLVGGYEQYF.

A single count supports this clone. V and J are TRBV14 and TRBJ2-7; D unresolved. Trimming took off 2 bases at V and 6 bases at J, with 8 bases between the two ends. Germline V lookup: CDR1 SGHDN, CDR2 FVKESK. The CDR3 spans 12 residues. CDR3 nucleotides: TGTGCCAGCAGCCAACGGCCGCTCGAGCAGTACTTC. Protein product: CASSQRPLEQYF.

V and J are TRBV2 and TRBJ2-1, with 8 bases identical to TRBD1. CDR1 is SNHLY and CDR2 is FYNNEI in the germline V gene. Trimming cost V 6 bases and J 9 bases; bases outside gene matches: 7. This CDR3 is built from 13 residues. The CDR3 loop reads CASSQGALGEQFF. The DNA for the CDR3 is TGTGCCAGCAGCCAGGGGGCGCTCGGTGAGCAGTTCTTC.

This clone has more than one count but fewer than ten. The rearrangement joins TRBV25-1 to TRBJ2-5, with D perhaps matching TRBD1 (5 bases). This CDR3 is built from 14 residues. Per germline, CDR1 MGHDK and CDR2 SYGVNS. V was clipped by 3 bases and J by 2 bases, with 10 bases between them. CDR3: CASSESGFQETQYF. CDR3 DNA: TGTGCCAGCAGTGAGTCAGGGTTTCAAGAGACCCAGTACTTC.